The 14 T cell receptor beta chains given below trace back to one sample, sequenced in a study of T cell repertoires in cytomegalovirus infection. TCRdb independently ran MiXCR on the reads; one entry per CDR3 protein. The table records about 500,000 distinct CDR3 sequences, around 35% of them present only once. No antigen has been assigned to these receptors. This sample comprised cultured PBMCs, obtained from culture after CMV antigen stimulation. Receptors originate from a human donor in good health (CMV status not recorded). Some clones in this sample may be carry-over from other donors' samples.

This clonotype was counted ten times or more. V and J are TRBV7-2 and TRBJ1-5, with D maybe TRBD1 (5 bases). The V and J ends lost 5 bases and 5 bases respectively, with 19 bases between them. CDR3 length equals 16 residues. Germline values: CDR1 SGHTA, CDR2 FQGNSA. The CDR3 nucleotides read TGTGCCAGCAGCCTTATCGGGACCCTCCCCTATCAGCCCCAGCATTTT. Translating it yields CASSLIGTLPYQPQHF.

The V call is TRBV18, the J call TRBJ2-7; D is possibly TRBD1 (6 bases). The CDR3 runs 14 residues. With 6 bases removed from V and 2 bases from J, the gap between germline ends came to 14 bases. Germline V gene sequence: CDR1 KGHSH, CDR2 LQKENI. CDR3 coding DNA: TGTGCCAGCTCGCCCGGGACACCCGCCTACGAGCAGTACTTC. Translating it yields CASSPGTPAYEQYF.

This chain connects TRBV27 to TRBJ2-7, with D possibly matching TRBD1 (5 bases). The CDR3 has 14 amino acids. Deletions cut 6 bases from V and 5 bases from J, with 17 bases between. Looked up from germline, CDR1 is MNHEY and CDR2 is SMNVEV (reference sequence). The CDR3 loop reads CASRGLSGPDEQYF. The CDR3 DNA is TGTGCCAGCAGGGGGCTATCTGGGCCCGACGAGCAGTACTTC.

This clonotype showed up just a few times. The V gene is TRBV4-3, the J gene TRBJ1-2; D gene unclear. The CDR3 covers 15 residues. V lost 1 base and J 2 bases, leaving 11 bases between the germline ends. Germline V gene sequence: CDR1 LGHNA, CDR2 YSLEER. CDR3 region: CASSQAPTLNYGYTF. The CDR3 coding sequence is TGCGCCAGCAGCCAAGCCCCAACTTTAAACTATGGCTACACCTTC.

In this sample, this clonotype turned up once. The gene calls are TRBV9 and TRBJ2-5, with D perhaps TRBD2 (7 bases). The CDR3 spans 14 residues. V dropped 4 bases and J dropped 4 bases, with 14 bases sitting between them. From germline, CDR1 is SGDLS and CDR2 YYNGEE. The CDR3 is CASSTEGGRETQYF. The DNA for the CDR3 is TGTGCCAGCAGCACCGAGGGGGGGCGAGAGACCCAGTACTTC.

This clonotype was counted ten times or more. This sequence joins TRBV7-2 and TRBJ2-7, with 8 bases matching TRBD1. Germline V gene sequence: CDR1 SGHTA, CDR2 FQGNSA. CDR3 length: 15 amino acids. V shed 5 bases and J 0 bases; nucleotides not matched to a gene: 6. CDR3 sequence reads: CASSQGQGNSYEQYV. CDR3 bases: TGTGCCAGCAGCCAAGGACAGGGTAACTCCTACGAGCAGTACGTC.

There are a few counts of this clonotype. The chain is built from TRBV29-1 and TRBJ2-3; unclear D gene. The germline V and J ends were trimmed by 4 bases and 0 bases, with 8 bases remaining between them. The germline V gene has CDR1 SQVTM and CDR2 ANQGSEA. The CDR3 has 13 residues. CDR3: CSVVVSSTDTQYF. Here the CDR3 DNA reads TGCAGCGTTGTTGTATCTAGCACAGATACGCAGTATTTT.

The chain couples TRBV6-2 or TRBV6-3 to TRBJ1-2; 7 positions agree with TRBD1. The CDR3 runs 13 residues. From germline, CDR1 is MNHEY and CDR2 SVGEGT. Trimming at V came to 2 bases and at J to 8 bases, leaving 5 bases not matched to a gene. The chain's CDR3 is CASSYATGSGYTF. In DNA, the CDR3 is TGTGCCAGCAGTTACGCGACAGGGAGCGGCTACACCTTC.

The chain combines TRBV6-2 or TRBV6-3 with TRBJ1-5, with 7 bases aligning to TRBD1. CDR1 MNHEY and CDR2 SVGEGT come from the germline V gene. The CDR3 runs 14 residues. Trimming took 2 bases from V and 3 from J; bases not matched to a gene: 1. CDR3 residues: CASSYGTVNQPQHF. In DNA, the CDR3 is TGTGCCAGCAGTTACGGGACAGTCAATCAGCCCCAGCATTTT.

The chain is built from TRBV6-5 and TRBJ1-1; D uncertain. The CDR3 sequence is 16 residues long. From germline, CDR1 is MNHEY and CDR2 SVGAGI. V shed 4 bases and J shed 0 bases, with 15 bases lying between them. The CDR3 spells CASSSNIGHMNTEAFF. DNA of the CDR3: TGTGCCAGCAGTTCCAATATCGGGCACATGAACACTGAAGCTTTCTTT.

The CDR3 is CAISEIGEGSGKETQYF. The CDR3 DNA sequence: TGTGCCATCAGTGAAATTGGGGAAGGTAGTGGGAAAGAGACCCAGTACTTC. The chain uses TRBV10-3 and TRBJ2-5; D is ambiguous. CDR1 and CDR2 (germline): ENHRY, SYGVKD. This CDR3 is 17 amino acids long. Trimming stripped 3 bases from V and 3 bases from J, with 20 bases between.

This clonotype was recorded a few times. The chain combines TRBV5-6 with TRBJ2-1, with TRBD2 as a possible D gene (6 bases). The V gene lost 4 bases and the J gene lost 7 bases, with 15 bases spanning the gap. The germline V gene encodes CDR1 SGHDT and CDR2 YYEEEE. This CDR3 region has 14 residues. In nucleotides, the CDR3 is TGTGCCAGCAGCCTTCCGGCGGGGATGAATGAGCAGTTCTTC. This gives the protein CASSLPAGMNEQFF.

V is TRBV20-1 and J is TRBJ1-3, with D possibly being TRBD1 (6 bases). The CDR3 extends over 16 amino acids. From germline, CDR1 is DFQATT and CDR2 SNEGSKA (reference sequence). Trimming left V 7 bases short and J 0 bases short, with 19 bases between. CDR3 in DNA: TGCAGTGTTCTACCGACAGGAACTAGCTCTGGAAACACCATATATTTT. Translation: CSVLPTGTSSGNTIYF.

The DNA for the CDR3 is TGTGCCAGCAGCCCCCAGACAGGGTTCGAGGGCTACACCTTC. It encodes CASSPQTGFEGYTF. V is TRBV7-2 and J is TRBJ1-2; 7 bases line up with TRBD1. The V segment lost 5 bases and the J segment 8 bases; nucleotides outside the gene matches: 11. CDR3 length equals 14 residues. Germline V gene data show CDR1 as SGHTA and CDR2 as FQGNSA.